This entry lists 19 T cell receptor beta chains sequenced from one sample in a study of a mutant IDH1 vaccine in newly diagnosed glioma. These receptors are not linked to any known antigen. Time point in this sample: week 5, during vaccination. In every dose of vaccine, 300 ug of mutant IDH1 20-mer peptide was given alongside topical imiquimod. The protocol was immunoSEQ multiplex PCR, while the TCRdb copy is restricted to in-frame clones and leaves out a portion. The data hold around 50,000 clones, with 90% observed a single time. The starting material was PBMCs, obtained from a glioma patient whose treatment included an IDH1 peptide vaccine. These receptors originate from a woman aged 40 to 50 with glioma.

Written as DNA, the CDR3 is TGTGCCAGCAGCCAGACAGGGTCGCGCACTGAAGCTTTCTTT. It encodes CASSQTGSRTEAFF. The rearrangement joins TRBV6-6 to TRBJ1-1; 7 positions match TRBD1. Trimming at V came to 6 bases and at J to 4 bases, leaving 8 bases not matched to a gene. The V gene's germline CDR1 is MNHNY and CDR2 SVGAGI (reference sequence). This CDR3 spans 14 amino acids.

This chain uses TRBV7-8 with TRBJ1-5; tentatively, D is TRBD1 (6 bases). V was cut by 5 bases and J by 3 bases, with 11 bases left in between. Germline lookup yields CDR1 SGHVS and CDR2 FQNEAQ. The CDR3 is 14 amino acids. CDR3 protein: CASSRGQYNQPQHF. In nucleotides, the CDR3 is TGTGCCAGCAGCCGCGGACAGTACAATCAGCCCCAGCATTTT.

The chain joins TRBV30 to TRBJ2-1; D unclear. The CDR3 totals 13 residues. Trimming took off 0 bases at V and 6 bases at J, with 9 bases between the two ends. The germline V gene has CDR1 GTSNPN and CDR2 SVGIG (reference sequence). CDR3 residues: CAWSVTLTNEQFF. CDR3 DNA: TGTGCCTGGAGTGTTACCCTAACCAATGAGCAGTTCTTC.

The chain recombines TRBV27 with TRBJ2-7, with D unclear. The CDR3 consists of 16 residues. The V end lost 4 bases, the J end lost 2 bases, and 18 bases lay between the germline ends. Germline V gene sequence: CDR1 MNHEY, CDR2 SMNVEV (reference sequence). CDR3 sequence: CASSSNKVLGTYEQYF. The DNA of the CDR3 is TGTGCCAGCAGTTCCAACAAAGTGCTGGGGACCTACGAGCAGTACTTC.

V gene TRBV7-2 combines with J gene TRBJ1-4, with D possibly matching TRBD1 (6 bases). V was trimmed by 6 bases and J by 0 bases, leaving 17 bases between them. There are 17 residues in the CDR3. Looked up from germline, CDR1 is SGHTA and CDR2 is FQGNSA. The CDR3 coding sequence is TGTGCCAGCAGTCGAAGGGGAGGACAGTCAACTAATGAAAAACTGTTTTTT. Its protein product is CASSRRGGQSTNEKLFF. Together with reference TRBV7-2 and TRBJ1-4, the CDR3 gives the full variable domain: GAGVSQSPSNKVTEKGKDVELRCDPISGHTALYWYRQSLGQGLEFLIYFQGNSAPDKSGLPSDRFSAERTGGSVSTLTIQRTQQEDSAVYLCASSRRGGQSTNEKLFFGSGTQLSVL.

The genes are TRBV19 and TRBJ2-1; TRBD2 matches at 7 bases. The CDR3 is made up of 13 amino acids. The ends lost 1 base at V and 7 bases at J; junction bases unmatched: 1. Germline V gene sequence: CDR1 LNHDA, CDR2 SQIVND (reference sequence). The CDR3 DNA reads TGTGCCAGTAGTATAGGGGGGGGTAATGAGCAGTTCTTC. Its translation: CASSIGGGNEQFF.

The genes are TRBV2 and TRBJ1-1, with D unresolved. Trimming stripped 6 bases from V and 1 base from J, with 12 bases between. The germline V gene has CDR1 SNHLY and CDR2 FYNNEI. This CDR3 is 14 amino acids long. In nucleotides, the CDR3 is TGTGCCAGCAGCATACAGAGGTGGAACACTGAAGCTTTCTTT. Residues: CASSIQRWNTEAFF.

The rearrangement joins TRBV2 to TRBJ1-5; 9 nucleotides match TRBD1. Germline V gene data show CDR1 as SNHLY and CDR2 as FYNNEI. With 7 bases clipped from V and 4 bases from J, the junction kept 11 bases outside the gene matches. The CDR3 has 16 residues. The CDR3 protein is CASKSGQGRTNQPQHF. DNA for the CDR3: TGTGCCAGCAAATCGGGACAGGGAAGGACAAATCAGCCCCAGCATTTT. Variable domain in full (rest from reference TRBV2 and TRBJ1-5): EPEVTQTPSHQVTQMGQEVILRCVPISNHLYFYWYRQILGQKVEFLVSFYNNEISEKSEIFDDQFSVERPDGSNFTLKIRSTKLEDSAMYFCASKSGQGRTNQPQHFGDGTRLSIL.

In its sample, this clone was seen once. V gene TRBV5-1 combines with J gene TRBJ1-6; 7 bases agree with TRBD1. The CDR3 consists of 15 residues. CDR1 SGHRS and CDR2 YFSETQ come from the germline V gene. The V and J ends lost 2 bases and 9 bases, in that order; junction bases with no gene match: 8. The CDR3 spells CASSFGRGHFSPLHF. DNA of the CDR3: TGCGCCAGCAGCTTCGGAAGGGGGCATTTTTCACCCCTCCACTTT. Supplemented by reference TRBV5-1 and TRBJ1-6, the full variable domain reads KAGVTQTPRYLIKTRGQQVTLSCSPISGHRSVSWYQQTPGQGLQFLFEYFSETQRNKGNFPGRFSGRQFSNSRSEMNVSTLELGDSALYLCASSFGRGHFSPLHFGNGTRLTVT.

The J gene is TRBJ1-3, the V gene TRBV19; 7 nucleotides line up with TRBD1. The ends lost 6 bases at V and 9 bases at J; junction bases unmatched: 11. CDR3 length equals 14 residues. Germline V gene sequence: CDR1 LNHDA, CDR2 SQIVND (reference sequence). This chain's CDR3 is CASSQGQRGGTIYF. DNA for the CDR3: TGTGCCAGTAGCCAGGGACAGAGAGGAGGCACCATATATTTT. Filled out from reference TRBV19 and TRBJ1-3, the complete variable domain reads DGGITQSPKYLFRKEGQNVTLSCEQNLNHDAMYWYRQDPGQGLRLIYYSQIVNDFQKGDIAEGYSVSREKKESFPLTVTSAQKNPTAFYLCASSQGQRGGTIYFGEGSWLTVV.

This clone was found a few times. The chain couples TRBV10-3 to TRBJ2-7; D is possibly TRBD1 (6 bases). The V and J ends lost 9 bases and 3 bases respectively, with 21 bases between them. The CDR3 runs 15 residues. Germline lookup yields CDR1 ENHRY and CDR2 SYGVKD. CDR3 amino acids: CAIRNRDTKIYEQYF. CDR3 coding DNA: TGTGCCATACGTAACCGGGACACAAAAATCTACGAGCAGTACTTC.

CDR3 nucleotides: TGCGCCAGCAGTCTCGACAGGGTCGGCACTGAAGCTTTCTTT. Encoded protein: CASSLDRVGTEAFF. The chain combines TRBV5-1 with TRBJ1-1, with TRBD1 matching over 7 bases. The germline V gene encodes CDR1 SGHRS and CDR2 YFSETQ. The J segment lost 4 bases and the V segment lost 5 bases, leaving 8 bases of the junction unmatched. The CDR3 has 14 residues.

The gene calls are TRBV7-2 and TRBJ2-7, with 10 bases fitting TRBD2. The CDR3 is 15 amino acids. CDR1 is SGHTA, CDR2 FQGNSA, per germline. V shed 3 bases and J 4 bases; nucleotides not matched to a gene: 6. The CDR3 sequence is CASSFYSGGDYEQYF. The CDR3, as DNA: TGTGCCAGCAGCTTTTACAGCGGGGGGGATTACGAGCAGTACTTC.

This chain links TRBV10-1 with TRBJ2-1; 8 bases are a match to TRBD2. V lost 3 bases to trimming and J lost 2 bases; unmatched junction nucleotides: 3. Germline V gene lookup returns CDR1 WNHNN and CDR2 SYGVQD (reference sequence). The CDR3 runs to 15 residues. As DNA, the CDR3 is TGCGCCAGCAGTGACCGGGGGGGTACCTACAATGAGCAGTTCTTC. The encoded protein is CASSDRGGTYNEQFF.

The gene calls are TRBV7-9 and TRBJ2-7; TRBD2 matches at 14 bases. The CDR3 has 16 amino acids. The germline V gene has CDR1 SEHNR and CDR2 FQNEAQ (reference sequence). The ends lost 5 bases at V and 2 bases at J; junction bases unmatched: 5. The CDR3 DNA is TGTGCCAGCAGCATTGGGACTAGCGGGAGTCCCTACGAGCAGTACTTC. Translation: CASSIGTSGSPYEQYF.

The chain carries TRBV28 and TRBJ2-5, with TRBD2 identical over 7 bases. CDR3 size: 13 residues. Germline values: CDR1 MDHEN, CDR2 SYDVKM. V trimming: 6 bases; J trimming: 2 bases; junction bases outside the gene matches: 3. DNA for the CDR3: TGTGCCAGCAGAGCGGGACTTCAAGAGACCCAGTACTTC. It is translated as CASRAGLQETQYF.

This chain joins TRBV5-1 and TRBJ2-5; the match to TRBD1 covers 12 bases. CDR3 length: 15 amino acids. Per the germline V gene, CDR1 is SGHRS and CDR2 is YFSETQ. Losses at the gene ends were 4 bases for V and 5 bases for J; bases not matched to a gene: 6. CDR3 bases: TGCGCCAGCAGCGAGGGACAGGGGGCCCCGGAGACCCAGTACTTC. It is translated as CASSEGQGAPETQYF.

Here the CDR3 DNA reads TGTGCCAGCAGAACCCCTAAATATGAGCAGTTCTTC. Its translation: CASRTPKYEQFF. The rearrangement uses TRBV28 and TRBJ2-1; D not resolved. Trimming removed 6 bases at V and 8 bases at J, with 11 bases between. This CDR3 contains 12 residues. Germline assignment: CDR1 MDHEN and CDR2 SYDVKM.

This clone appeared a single time. This rearrangement joins TRBV2 to TRBJ2-7; 8 bases align to TRBD1. Per germline, CDR1 SNHLY and CDR2 FYNNEI. Unmatched junction bases numbered 6, after V lost 8 bases and J lost 0 bases. The CDR3 spans 14 residues. CDR3 in DNA: TGTGCCAGCCAAAGGGGACAGGCCTCCTACGAGCAGTACTTC. This codes for CASQRGQASYEQYF.